Listed below are T cell receptor beta chains from one sample, sequenced in a study of spatial heterogeneity in lung cancer. TCRdb called the 5' RACE reads again in MiXCR, with one record for every CDR3 protein. The table records just over 800 distinct CDR3 sequences, under 7.5% of them present only once. The material was lung tumor tissue, obtained at surgery. The source of these receptors is a male donor with early-stage non-small cell lung cancer. The CDR3 runs from the conserved cysteine through the conserved F or W.

j_call v_call cdr3_aa
TRBJ2-2 TRBV7-2 CASTKYTRTDNTGELFF
TRBJ1-3 TRBV7-9 CASSRPGDRGRNTIYF
TRBJ2-7 TRBV5-4 CASRNSGTGLFHEQYF
TRBJ1-1 TRBV6-1 CAITRRGAYGTEAFF
TRBJ1-5 TRBV25-1 CASSGGHLSNQPQHF
TRBJ1-1 TRBV28 CASSRPAGTEAFF
TRBJ2-1 TRBV24-1 CATGAGVIPEQFF
TRBJ2-6 TRBV7-6 CASSTRTPRSGANVLTF
TRBJ2-5 TRBV7-9 CASSVGLGLETQYF
TRBJ2-7 TRBV4-1 CASSQDSTGPYRCEQYF
TRBJ2-3 TRBV5-5 CASSFREGDTQYF
TRBJ2-7 TRBV7-2 CASSQDSYEQYF
TRBJ2-7 TRBV6-5 CASSYGGGAGGEQYF
TRBJ2-5 TRBV7-9 CASSRSGEETQYF
TRBJ2-1 TRBV28 CASQPDRLFVEAAEQFF
TRBJ2-1 TRBV6-2/TRBV6-3 CASSRTTKRGKYNEQFF
TRBJ1-1 TRBV20-1 CSASTATEAFF
TRBJ2-5 TRBV6-1 CASSEWGDLQETQYF
TRBJ1-2 TRBV27 CYSSSGTGSKGYTF
TRBJ2-7 TRBV28 CASSLPGSTHYEQYF
TRBJ1-1 TRBV7-2 CASSLGGPSTEAFF
TRBJ1-1 TRBV3-1 CASSQVPCTEAFF
TRBJ2-3 TRBV5-4 CASSLRGGISDTQYF
TRBJ1-4 TRBV12-3/TRBV12-4 CASSPTTGNEKLFF
TRBJ2-7 TRBV7-6 CASSLGGPVTVNEQYF
TRBJ2-2 TRBV10-1 CASRRDRSTGELFF
TRBJ1-1 TRBV12-3/TRBV12-4 CASSKQGPSEAFF
TRBJ2-1 TRBV4-1 CASSQGTGEVDEQFF
TRBJ2-1 TRBV5-1 CASAGETGDEQFF
TRBJ2-1 TRBV6-2/TRBV6-3 CASSFGGTSPYNEQFF
TRBJ1-2 TRBV4-3 CASSQGFGQLYGYTF
TRBJ2-2 TRBV9 CASSVQRGQGNTGELFF
TRBJ2-4 TRBV7-9 CASSQPWGDIQYF
TRBJ2-7 TRBV6-5 CASSYSKGSEQYF
TRBJ2-6 TRBV5-5 CASSLNGVGANVLTF
TRBJ2-2 TRBV20-1 CSASLASTGELFF
TRBJ2-2 TRBV28 CASSLGQSRTGELFF
TRBJ1-6 TRBV5-6 CASSLYGKGESPLHF
TRBJ1-3 TRBV12-3/TRBV12-4 CASSFGTASSGNTIYF
TRBJ2-3 TRBV6-6 CASSPGTSLSTDTQYF
TRBJ2-7 TRBV10-3 CAISDGPREQYF
TRBJ2-2 TRBV5-1 CASSLAIQGAGTGELFF
TRBJ2-7 TRBV5-4 CASSSAAGTSF
TRBJ1-1 TRBV7-2 CASRRTGTNTEAFF
TRBJ2-7 TRBV18 CASSPGGSEQYF
TRBJ2-7 TRBV11-2 CASSLGGASYEQYF
TRBJ2-5 TRBV5-6 CASSRWAGETQYF
TRBJ2-3 TRBV5-1 CASSPVGDTQYF
TRBJ1-5 TRBV7-9 CASSSVGPGNQPQHF
TRBJ2-4 TRBV25-1 CASSQAKNIQYF
TRBJ2-5 TRBV7-2 CASVYGPGETQYF
TRBJ1-6 TRBV2 CASRFRDRGNSPLHF
TRBJ2-1 TRBV6-1 CASLWGQGGNEQFF
TRBJ1-4 TRBV19 CASTSWGGTNEKLFF
TRBJ2-1 TRBV6-2/TRBV6-3 CASSYSTRDSISSYNEQFF
TRBJ2-2 TRBV7-2 CASSPRGTGELFF
TRBJ2-1 TRBV28 CASSLGTGANEQFF